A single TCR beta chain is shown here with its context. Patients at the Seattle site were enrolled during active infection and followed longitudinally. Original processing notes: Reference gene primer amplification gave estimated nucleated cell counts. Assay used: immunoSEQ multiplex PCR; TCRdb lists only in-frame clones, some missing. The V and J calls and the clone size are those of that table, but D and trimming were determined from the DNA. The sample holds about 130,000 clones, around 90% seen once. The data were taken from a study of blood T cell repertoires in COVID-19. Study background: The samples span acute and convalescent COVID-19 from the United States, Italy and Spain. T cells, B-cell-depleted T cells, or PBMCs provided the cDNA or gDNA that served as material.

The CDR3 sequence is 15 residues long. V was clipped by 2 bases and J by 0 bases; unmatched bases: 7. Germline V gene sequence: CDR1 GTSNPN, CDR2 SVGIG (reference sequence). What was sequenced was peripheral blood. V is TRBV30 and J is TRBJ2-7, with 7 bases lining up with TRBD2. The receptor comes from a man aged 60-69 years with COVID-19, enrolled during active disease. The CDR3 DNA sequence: TGTGCCTGGAGTTTTGGCGGGAGTGTCTCCTACGAGCAGTACTTC. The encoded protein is CAWSFGGSVSYEQYF.